This entry features one TCR beta chain sequence. Its specificity is not known. This entry is derived from a study of OX40 agonist ivuxolimab in advanced cancers. Study background: Ivuxolimab is a fully human IgG2 antibody that activates OX40 (CD134). Those enrolled were 82.7% male, with a mean age of roughly 62 years and ages from about 20 to 79. Earlier anti-PD-1, anti-PD-L1 or anti-CTLA-4 therapy was permitted; under 50% had received some.

Findings and caveats of the study: Undetermined was the antigen specificity of the expanded peripheral T cells.

Measured with immunoSEQ multiplex PCR; TCRdb has only the in-frame clones, and not every one. The table lists some 39,000 clones, roughly 77% of them singletons. The CDR3 is 11 residues long. Deletions cut 8 bases from V and 4 bases from J, with 7 bases between. The germline V gene encodes CDR1 SGHTA and CDR2 FQGTGA. The specimen comprised CD4+ or CD8+ T cells sorted from blood, sampled in a trial of the OX40 agonist ivuxolimab. The source is an adult with an advanced solid tumor such as melanoma, head and neck, liver or kidney cancer. This chain connects TRBV7-3 to TRBJ2-3, with no clear D. CDR3 sequence reads: CASGEADTQYF. The DNA of the CDR3 is TGTGCCAGCGGAGAGGCAGATACGCAGTATTTT.